The 6 T cell receptor beta chains below all came from one sample that was sequenced in a study of CD8+ T cells in alopecia areata. RNA was extracted and reverse transcribed into cDNA as the sequencing template. Assay used: immunoSEQ multiplex PCR; TCRdb lists only in-frame clones, some missing. The sample holds 140,000 to 150,000 clones; over 70% are singletons and the top ten take more than 13%. The source was CD8+ T cells sorted from blood, collected at week 0. These receptors were taken from a human donor with alopecia areata.

This chain uses TRBV4-1 with TRBJ2-5; TRBD2 agrees at 9 bases. Germline loops: CDR1 MGHRA, CDR2 YSYEKL. The CDR3 has 15 amino acids. V lost 6 bases, J lost 7 bases, and 12 bases stayed unmatched. CDR3 DNA: TGCGCCAGCAGAAGGGCGGGGGGGCGCGAGGGGACCCAGTACTTC. Amino acid sequence: CASRRAGGREGTQYF.

The chain is built from TRBV27 and TRBJ2-7; 8 nucleotides match TRBD1. Germline V gene lookup returns CDR1 MNHEY and CDR2 SMNVEV (reference sequence). The CDR3 is 13 amino acids. J was trimmed by 3 bases and V by 3 bases; bases with no gene match: 1. The CDR3 DNA reads as TGTGCCAGCAGTTTGACAGGGGACTACGAGCAGTACTTC. It is translated as CASSLTGDYEQYF.

V gene TRBV11-2 combines with J gene TRBJ2-1, with TRBD1 identical over 7 bases. CDR1 is SGHAT and CDR2 is FQNNGV in the germline V gene. Trimming cost V 5 bases and J 5 bases; bases outside gene matches: 3. The CDR3 consists of 13 residues. The DNA for the CDR3 is TGTGCCAGCAGCCCGGGACAGAACAATGAGCAGTTCTTC. Its protein is CASSPGQNNEQFF.

V gene TRBV4-1 combines with J gene TRBJ2-7, with 10 bases fitting TRBD2. CDR3 length equals 15 residues. Per germline, CDR1 MGHRA and CDR2 YSYEKL. Unmatched junction bases numbered 4, after V lost 2 bases and J lost 3 bases. The CDR3 region has the DNA TGCGCCAGCAGCCAAAAACTAGCGGGGCTCTACGAGCAGTACTTC. It specifies CASSQKLAGLYEQYF.

The V gene is TRBV5-1, the J gene TRBJ2-7; 7 positions agree with TRBD1. The germline CDR1 and CDR2 sequences are SGHRS and YFSETQ. This CDR3 comprises 15 residues. V shed 4 bases, J shed 0 bases, and the junction held 7 bases outside the gene matches. CDR3 in amino acids: CASSPGTDSSYEQYF. CDR3 in DNA: TGCGCCAGCAGCCCCGGGACAGACAGCTCCTACGAGCAGTACTTC.

This chain joins TRBV5-6 and TRBJ1-1; D remains unclear. The germline V gene encodes CDR1 SGHDT and CDR2 YYEEEE. The CDR3 is 15 amino acids. V was shortened by 0 bases and J by 0 bases, with 9 bases between the two germline ends. The CDR3 nucleotides are TGTGCCAGCAGCTTGGCGACCAGGCTGAACACTGAAGCTTTCTTT. This gives the protein CASSLATRLNTEAFF.